The 12 T cell receptor beta chains presented below share a single source sample, sequenced in a study of blood T cell repertoires in COVID-19. Sequenced by immunoSEQ multiplex PCR; TCRdb stores in-frame clones only, minus some. The table lists about 130,000 clones, 85% of them singletons, with 6.6% in the top ten. Sequenced: peripheral blood. These receptors were taken from an elderly man with active or convalescent COVID-19.

This clone was recorded once. The gene calls are TRBV5-6 and TRBJ2-3, with unresolved D. The CDR3 length is 12 residues. The germline CDR1 and CDR2 sequences are SGHDT and YYEEEE. Trimming cost V 0 bases and J 9 bases, with 8 bases left between them. CDR3: CASSLDPRTQYF. CDR3 bases: TGTGCCAGCAGCTTGGACCCGAGGACGCAGTATTTT.

V usage is TRBV28 and J usage is TRBJ1-4; TRBD1 aligns across 7 bases. This CDR3 has 15 amino acids. V trimming: 2 bases; J trimming: 8 bases; junction bases outside the gene matches: 8. Germline CDR1 and CDR2: MDHEN and SYDVKM. This CDR3 is CASSLPTGRGEKLFF. The CDR3 DNA is TGTGCCAGCAGTTTACCGACAGGGAGAGGGGAAAAACTGTTTTTT. Together with reference TRBV28 and TRBJ1-4, the CDR3 gives the full variable domain: DVKVTQSSRYLVKRTGEKVFLECVQDMDHENMFWYRQDPGLGLRLIYFSYDVKMKEKGDIPEGYSVSREKKERFSLILESASTNQTSMYLCASSLPTGRGEKLFFGSGTQLSVL.

The count of this clone is one. This chain links TRBV11-2 with TRBJ2-2, with D perhaps TRBD1 (5 bases). This CDR3 has 14 amino acids. Germline values: CDR1 SGHAT, CDR2 FQNNGV. V was cut by 5 bases and J by 4 bases, with 11 bases left in between. The CDR3 nucleotides read TGTGCCAGCAGCCGCCTAGGGGCCACCGGGGAGCTGTTTTTT. It encodes CASSRLGATGELFF. Based on the CDR3 plus reference TRBV11-2 and TRBJ2-2, the full variable domain is EAGVAQSPRYKIIEKRQSVAFWCNPISGHATLYWYQQILGQGPKLLIQFQNNGVVDDSQLPKDRFSAERLKGVDSTLKIQPAKLEDSAVYLCASSRLGATGELFFGEGSRLTVL.

The chain has TRBV20-1 and TRBJ2-7; no clear D. The germline V gene has CDR1 DFQATT and CDR2 SNEGSKA (reference sequence). The CDR3 is 11 residues long. Trimming shortened V by 1 base and J by 7 bases, and 8 bases separated the two germline ends. CDR3 DNA: TGCAGTGCTAGAGGGTATCAGGAGCAGTACTTC. Translated, it gives CSARGYQEQYF.

The chain uses TRBV18 and TRBJ2-1, with 11 bases that match TRBD2. The germline V gene has CDR1 KGHSH and CDR2 LQKENI. Trimming cost V 2 bases and J 6 bases; bases outside gene matches: 9. CDR3 length equals 17 residues. The CDR3 DNA reads as TGTGCCAGCTCACCATCTAGACTAGCGGGGTCAGGCAATGAGCAGTTCTTC. Translated, it gives CASSPSRLAGSGNEQFF.

The rearrangement links TRBV27 to TRBJ2-2, with 10 bases identical to TRBD1. Germline V gene lookup returns CDR1 MNHEY and CDR2 SMNVEV (reference sequence). The CDR3 loop spans 20 amino acids. The trim removed 1 base at V and 0 bases at J, leaving 11 bases unmatched. The CDR3 DNA sequence: TGTGCCAGCAGTTTATTTTCCGTCGGGACAGGGGAAGCGAACACCGGGGAGCTGTTTTTT. Translation gives CASSLFSVGTGEANTGELFF.

The chain is built from TRBV29-1 and TRBJ2-1, with 8 bases identical to TRBD2. Per the germline V gene, CDR1 is SQVTM and CDR2 is ANQGSEA. The CDR3 loop spans 15 amino acids. The J segment lost 10 bases and the V segment lost 6 bases, leaving 17 bases of the junction unmatched. As DNA, the CDR3 is TGCAGCGTGTCCCTCACTAGCGGCACTACGGGGGAGCAGTTCTTC. It codes for CSVSLTSGTTGEQFF.

The rearrangement uses TRBV4-1 and TRBJ2-5; 9 bases align to TRBD1. The junction had 1 base not matched to a gene; V was cut back by 4 bases and J by 4 bases. Germline V gene lookup returns CDR1 MGHRA and CDR2 YSYEKL. The CDR3 length is 13 residues. The DNA for the CDR3 is TGCGCCAGCAGCCGGGACAGGGTAGAGACCCAGTACTTC. It yields the protein CASSRDRVETQYF.

This chain uses TRBV20-1 with TRBJ1-2; D is unclear. CDR3 length equals 11 residues. The germline V gene encodes CDR1 DFQATT and CDR2 SNEGSKA (reference sequence). The V gene lost 3 bases and the J gene lost 8 bases, with 10 bases spanning the gap. Here the CDR3 reads CSASLYRGYTF. The DNA of the CDR3 is TGCAGTGCTAGTTTGTATCGGGGCTACACCTTC.

This chain links TRBV19 with TRBJ1-2; TRBD1 matches 9 bases. Germline CDR1 and CDR2: LNHDA and SQIVND (reference sequence). V shed 5 bases and J 3 bases; nucleotides not matched to a gene: 16. This CDR3 contains 18 residues. The CDR3, as DNA: TGTGCCAGTAGTCCCTGGGACAGGGCCCAAACGAAGGACTATGGCTACACCTTC. The encoded protein is CASSPWDRAQTKDYGYTF.

This chain connects TRBV6-2 or TRBV6-3 to TRBJ1-5; 8 bases map to TRBD1. The CDR3 covers 18 residues. CDR1 is MNHEY, CDR2 SVGEGT, per germline. Trimming at V came to 6 bases and at J to 2 bases, leaving 15 bases not matched to a gene. The CDR3: CASSHGPSGGKGNQPQHF. CDR3 bases: TGTGCCAGCAGCCACGGGCCATCAGGGGGCAAAGGCAATCAGCCCCAGCATTTT.

The chain employs TRBV18 and TRBJ1-5, with TRBD1 identical over 7 bases. Germline V CDR1 and CDR2: KGHSH, LQKENI. CDR3 length: 15 residues. V trimming: 3 bases; J trimming: 4 bases; junction bases outside the gene matches: 6. The CDR3 region is CASSPTGTENQPQHF. Here the CDR3 DNA reads TGTGCCAGCTCACCCACGGGGACAGAAAATCAGCCCCAGCATTTT.